Below are 30 T cell receptor beta chains sequenced from a single sample in a study of T cell responses to AZD1222 COVID-19 vaccine. Assay used: immunoSEQ multiplex PCR; TCRdb lists only in-frame clones, some missing. The table has almost 55,000 clones, approximately 79% seen once. The sequences come from peripheral blood, collected on day 0 of AZD1222 vaccination. The source of these receptors is an adult in good health.

The chain joins TRBV19 to TRBJ1-1, with no clear D. Germline V gene data show CDR1 as LNHDA and CDR2 as SQIVND (reference sequence). This CDR3 comprises 13 residues. Trimming shortened V by 3 bases and J by 6 bases, and 11 bases separated the two germline ends. CDR3: CASSIRRGSEAFF. The CDR3 DNA reads as TGTGCCAGTAGTATCAGGCGGGGATCTGAAGCTTTCTTT.

This clone was observed a handful of times. The chain couples TRBV19 to TRBJ2-1; 10 bases line up with TRBD2. CDR3 size: 14 residues. V lost 9 bases, J lost 3 bases, and 5 bases stayed unmatched. Germline V lookup: CDR1 LNHDA, CDR2 SQIVND (reference sequence). The CDR3, as DNA: TGTGCCAGCTTCAGCGGGGGGGACTACAATGAGCAGTTCTTC. This codes for CASFSGGDYNEQFF.

The rearrangement joins TRBV6-5 to TRBJ1-5; D is possibly TRBD1 (5 bases). Trimming removed 11 bases from V and 2 bases from J, with 13 bases in between. The CDR3 has 13 amino acids. CDR1 and CDR2 (germline): MNHEY, SVGAGI. CDR3 residues: CAVGQWGNQPQHF. CDR3 nucleotide sequence: TGTGCCGTAGGACAATGGGGCAATCAGCCCCAGCATTTT.

V is TRBV10-1 and J is TRBJ1-6; no reliable D call. The CDR3 contains 14 residues. From germline, CDR1 is WNHNN and CDR2 SYGVQD (reference sequence). The V end was cut by 2 bases, the J end by 8 bases, with 10 bases between. CDR3 sequence (DNA): TGCGCCAGCAGTGAGGATTTATCGTATTCACCCCTCCACTTT. Amino acid sequence: CASSEDLSYSPLHF.

The chain uses TRBV27 and TRBJ2-3; D is perhaps TRBD1 (6 bases). The CDR3 runs 17 residues. CDR1 and CDR2 (germline): MNHEY, SMNVEV (reference sequence). Trimming took off 0 bases at V and 3 bases at J, with 16 bases between the two ends. CDR3 DNA sequence: TGTGCCAGCAGTTTATCTCCGACAGGAGACCCAACAGATACGCAGTATTTT. Protein sequence: CASSLSPTGDPTDTQYF.

V gene TRBV5-1 combines with J gene TRBJ2-5; 10 nucleotides align to TRBD1. V shed 4 bases, J shed 5 bases, and the junction held 8 bases outside the gene matches. There are 15 residues in the CDR3. Germline V gives CDR1 SGHRS, CDR2 YFSETQ. For the CDR3, the DNA is TGCGCCAGCAGCCCGGGGACAGGGGAAAGGGAGACCCAGTACTTC. It translates to CASSPGTGERETQYF.

This chain links TRBV19 with TRBJ2-7; possible D gene TRBD2, 5 bases. This CDR3 has 13 amino acids. In germline, CDR1 is LNHDA, CDR2 SQIVND (reference sequence). Trimming shortened V by 2 bases and J by 3 bases, and 8 bases separated the two germline ends. The CDR3 loop is CASSISEGYEQYF. In DNA, the CDR3 is TGTGCCAGTAGTATAAGTGAGGGCTACGAGCAGTACTTC.

In nucleotides, the CDR3 is TGTGCCAGCAGCAGCCATAGGGCAGGGAAGCCCCAGCATTTT. Its translation: CASSSHRAGKPQHF. The V gene is TRBV21-1, the J gene TRBJ1-5; TRBD1 reflects the table's D call only, with no check against the DNA. TRBV21-1 is given as a pseudogene. The CDR3 covers 14 residues.

This clone came up a few times. In DNA, the CDR3 is TGCGCCAGCAGCCAAGATCCGCGTAGCGGGCCGGGCTCCGGGGAGCTGTTTTTT. It specifies CASSQDPRSGPGSGELFF. The V gene is TRBV4-1, the J gene TRBJ2-2; 7 bases match TRBD2. Germline CDR1 is MGHRA and CDR2 is YSYEKL. This CDR3 region has 18 residues. The junction had 13 bases not matched to a gene; V was cut back by 0 bases and J by 6 bases.

The V and J genes are TRBV19 and TRBJ2-2; 8 bases are shared with TRBD1. Trimming at V came to 4 bases and at J to 0 bases, leaving 1 base not matched to a gene. Per germline, CDR1 LNHDA and CDR2 SQIVND (reference sequence). The CDR3 extends over 15 amino acids. The CDR3 DNA reads TGTGCCAGTAGTAGGGACAGGTCGAACACCGGGGAGCTGTTTTTT. Protein product: CASSRDRSNTGELFF. The whole variable domain, filled in from reference TRBV19 and TRBJ2-2, reads DGGITQSPKYLFRKEGQNVTLSCEQNLNHDAMYWYRQDPGQGLRLIYYSQIVNDFQKGDIAEGYSVSREKKESFPLTVTSAQKNPTAFYLCASSRDRSNTGELFFGEGSRLTVL.

This clone was observed a few times. The genes are TRBV5-5 and TRBJ2-7; 11 nucleotides match TRBD1. The CDR3 is 15 residues long. Germline CDR1 is SGHKS and CDR2 is YYEKEE (reference sequence). V lost 4 bases to trimming and J lost 6 bases; unmatched junction nucleotides: 9. CDR3 DNA sequence: TGTGCCAGCAGCCAGGACGGACAGGGGGCAATCGAGCAGTACTTC. Translation gives CASSQDGQGAIEQYF. Drawing the rest from reference TRBV5-5 and TRBJ2-7, the complete variable domain is DAGVTQSPTHLIKTRGQQVTLRCSPISGHKSVSWYQQVLGQGPQFIFQYYEKEERGRGNFPDRFSARQFPNYSSELNVNALLLGDSALYLCASSQDGQGAIEQYFGPGTRLTVT.

This sequence joins TRBV24-1 and TRBJ1-2; 7 bases line up with TRBD1. Trimming cost V 3 bases and J 3 bases; bases outside gene matches: 9. Germline CDR1 and CDR2: KGHDR and SFDVKD. This CDR3 region has 16 residues. The CDR3 loop is CATSDPRTGGDYGYTF. The CDR3, as DNA: TGTGCCACCAGTGATCCTAGGACAGGCGGGGACTATGGCTACACCTTC.

This clone was seen just once. The J gene is TRBJ2-1, the V gene TRBV6-4; D may be TRBD2 (7 bases). Trimming took 4 bases from V and 2 from J, leaving 12 bases between them. Germline values: CDR1 MRHNA, CDR2 SNTAGT. The CDR3 has 15 residues. The CDR3 bases are TGTGCCAGCAGTGGAGGGGGGGAAGCCTACAATGAGCAGTTCTTC. It translates to CASSGGGEAYNEQFF.

The chain recombines TRBV5-1 with TRBJ2-7, with D possibly TRBD1 on 6 matching bases. Germline CDR1 is SGHRS and CDR2 is YFSETQ. V dropped 3 bases and J dropped 6 bases, with 13 bases sitting between them. This CDR3 has 13 residues. The CDR3 here is CASSSRTRGEQYF. The CDR3 DNA is TGCGCCAGCAGCTCACGGACCAGGGGCGAGCAGTACTTC. Full variable domain (outside the CDR3, taken from reference TRBV5-1 and TRBJ2-7): KAGVTQTPRYLIKTRGQQVTLSCSPISGHRSVSWYQQTPGQGLQFLFEYFSETQRNKGNFPGRFSGRQFSNSRSEMNVSTLELGDSALYLCASSSRTRGEQYFGPGTRLTVT.

This clone has more than one count but fewer than ten. J is TRBJ2-1 and V is TRBV2, with D possibly matching TRBD2 (5 bases). Trimming removed 6 bases at V and 0 bases at J, with 9 bases between. Germline CDR1 SNHLY, CDR2 FYNNEI. The CDR3 is 14 residues long. The CDR3 DNA sequence: TGTGCCAGCAGGCTAGGGAGCTCCTACAATGAGCAGTTCTTC. It is translated as CASRLGSSYNEQFF.

The chain couples TRBV15 to TRBJ2-5; 12 bases line up with TRBD1. This CDR3 region has 14 residues. The J segment lost 4 bases and the V segment lost 10 bases, leaving 7 bases of the junction unmatched. Germline values: CDR1 LNHNV, CDR2 YYDKDF (reference sequence). CDR3: CAIGTGGIGETQYF. The CDR3 DNA reads as TGTGCCATCGGGACAGGGGGCATAGGAGAGACCCAGTACTTC.

This clone appeared a few times. The chain recombines TRBV28 with TRBJ1-6, with D possibly TRBD1 on 5 matching bases. CDR3 length: 12 amino acids. With 7 bases removed from V and 8 bases from J, the gap between germline ends came to 9 bases. CDR1 and CDR2 from the germline V gene are MDHEN and SYDVKM. CDR3 sequence (DNA): TGTGCCAGCAAGAGGGGAGATTCACCCCTCCACTTT. Protein: CASKRGDSPLHF.

The J gene is TRBJ1-1, the V gene TRBV7-2, with D unclear. The V end was cut by 4 bases, the J end by 5 bases, with 11 bases between. CDR1 and CDR2 from the germline V gene are SGHTA and FQGNSA. This CDR3 comprises 13 residues. CDR3 in DNA: TGTGCCAGCAGCTCCATCAGTAGGACTGAAGCTTTCTTT. Translated: CASSSISRTEAFF.

The V and J genes are TRBV6-4 and TRBJ1-1; possibly TRBD1 for D (6 bases). The length of the CDR3 is 14 residues. Germline CDR1 is MRHNA and CDR2 is SNTAGT. Deletions cut 6 bases from V and 4 bases from J, with 15 bases between. The CDR3 loop reads CASRNIGGSTEAFF. In DNA, the CDR3 is TGTGCCAGCAGGAACATAGGGGGTAGCACTGAAGCTTTCTTT.

V is TRBV5-4 and J is TRBJ1-1; D remains unclear. Germline V gene data show CDR1 as SGHNT and CDR2 as YYREEE (reference sequence). The CDR3 loop spans 15 amino acids. V lost 4 bases, J lost 3 bases, and 16 bases lay in between. The DNA for the CDR3 is TGTGCCAGCAGCCCCGGGCTGCTGAGGGACACTGAAGCTTTCTTT. It translates to CASSPGLLRDTEAFF.

V usage is TRBV7-2 and J usage is TRBJ2-7, with TRBD2 matching 15 bases. Germline loops: CDR1 SGHTA, CDR2 FQGNSA. CDR3 size: 17 residues. V was pared by 6 bases and J by 0 bases, with 6 bases of the junction left unmatched. The CDR3 is CASSPGLAGGDSYEQYF. CDR3 DNA: TGTGCCAGCAGTCCAGGACTAGCGGGGGGGGACTCCTACGAGCAGTACTTC.

CDR3 region: CASSQPPLAGGTYEQYF. CDR3 nucleotides: TGTGCCAGCAGCCAACCCCCCCTAGCGGGAGGAACCTACGAGCAGTACTTC. This chain uses TRBV3-1 (or the pseudogene TRBV3-2) with TRBJ2-7; 11 nucleotides line up with TRBD2. With 2 bases clipped from V and 2 bases from J, the junction kept 8 bases outside the gene matches. Germline-derived CDR1 and CDR2 are LGHDT and YNNKEL (reference sequence). The CDR3 is made up of 17 amino acids.

This sequence joins TRBV5-4 and TRBJ1-2; 9 bases align to TRBD1. Germline V gene lookup returns CDR1 SGHNT and CDR2 YYREEE (reference sequence). The CDR3 is 17 residues long. Losses at the gene ends were 5 bases for V and 2 bases for J; bases not matched to a gene: 13. CDR3 sequence reads: CASRLARPGQGNYGYTF. Written as DNA, the CDR3 is TGTGCCAGCAGGCTCGCGCGCCCGGGACAGGGCAACTATGGCTACACCTTC.

The chain recombines TRBV27 with TRBJ1-1; D remains unclear. The germline V gene has CDR1 MNHEY and CDR2 SMNVEV (reference sequence). V was clipped by 8 bases and J by 2 bases, with 12 bases between them. The CDR3 consists of 13 residues. The CDR3 DNA is TGTGCCAGCTGGGGTCAGCAAAACACTGAAGCTTTCTTT. The encoded protein is CASWGQQNTEAFF.

This clone was observed a single time. The rearrangement joins TRBV7-2 to TRBJ2-7; 8 nucleotides line up with TRBD1. Trimming at V came to 5 bases and at J to 2 bases, leaving 5 bases not matched to a gene. The CDR3 contains 14 residues. Germline CDR1 is SGHTA and CDR2 is FQGNSA. The CDR3 bases are TGTGCCAGCAGCCCGGGACAGGCTACCTACGAGCAGTACTTC. Amino acid sequence: CASSPGQATYEQYF.

This chain connects TRBV5-1 to TRBJ2-1, with TRBD2 identical over 10 bases. From germline, CDR1 is SGHRS and CDR2 YFSETQ. Trimming took 0 bases from V and 5 from J; bases not matched to a gene: 5. The CDR3 is 16 residues long. CDR3 DNA: TGCGCCAGCAGCTTGGATCCGGGACTAGCGAACAATGAGCAGTTCTTC. Translating gives CASSLDPGLANNEQFF.

In this sample, this clone turned up a few times. The rearrangement joins TRBV5-8 to TRBJ2-7, with D tentatively TRBD1 or TRBD2 (5 bases each). Trimming shortened V by 3 bases and J by 4 bases, and 17 bases separated the two germline ends. The CDR3 runs to 15 residues. Germline values: CDR1 SGHTS, CDR2 YDEGEE. CDR3 DNA: TGTGCCAGCAGCTCGCGAGGGGCTCCGTTTTACGAGCAGTACTTC. As protein: CASSSRGAPFYEQYF. Full variable domain (outside the CDR3, taken from reference TRBV5-8 and TRBJ2-7): EAGVTQSPTHLIKTRGQQATLRCSPISGHTSVYWYQQALGLGLQFLLWYDEGEERNRGNFPPRFSGRQFPNYSSELNVNALELEDSALYLCASSSRGAPFYEQYFGPGTRLTVT.

A single count supports this clone. V usage is TRBV19 and J usage is TRBJ1-3; D possibly corresponds to TRBD1 (5 bases). Trimming removed 5 bases from V and 0 bases from J, with 11 bases in between. Germline V CDR1 and CDR2: LNHDA, SQIVND (reference sequence). CDR3 length equals 15 residues. CDR3 nucleotides: TGTGCCAGTAGTTTGCGGGGCGTCTCTGGAAACACCATATATTTT. The encoded protein is CASSLRGVSGNTIYF.

The chain is built from TRBV5-1 and TRBJ2-3; D uncertain. CDR1 SGHRS and CDR2 YFSETQ come from the germline V gene. This CDR3 has 15 residues. Trimming took 1 base from V and 3 from J, leaving 12 bases between them. The CDR3 reads CASSLSTTGTDTQYF. CDR3 sequence (DNA): TGCGCCAGCAGCTTGTCAACTACTGGGACAGATACGCAGTATTTT.

The chain couples TRBV19 to TRBJ1-6; a weak D match, TRBD1 (5 bases). Germline V lookup: CDR1 LNHDA, CDR2 SQIVND (reference sequence). The CDR3 is 15 amino acids. Trimming took 9 bases from V and 5 from J, leaving 17 bases between them. As DNA, the CDR3 is TGTGCCAGCACAGCGGGACCGCAAAATAATTCACCCCTCCACTTT. It encodes CASTAGPQNNSPLHF. Supplemented by reference TRBV19 and TRBJ1-6, the full variable domain reads DGGITQSPKYLFRKEGQNVTLSCEQNLNHDAMYWYRQDPGQGLRLIYYSQIVNDFQKGDIAEGYSVSREKKESFPLTVTSAQKNPTAFYLCASTAGPQNNSPLHFGNGTRLTVT.